Listed here is a single T cell receptor beta chain. Antigen unknown. The data are from a study of T-cell memory formation after mild COVID-19. Trimming stripped 1 base from V and 2 bases from J, with 13 bases between. The CDR3 is 15 amino acids. Germline lookup yields CDR1 SGHDT and CDR2 YYEEEE. Broader study findings: Pre-infection memory carried some responding clones, suggesting that cross-reactive memory joined.

TCRdb itself ran the 5' RACE reads through MiXCR, one entry per CDR3 protein. The data contain fewer than 500,000 distinct CDR3 sequences, 20% to 30% of them singletons. This TCR was sampled from an adult woman who had mild COVID-19 (a few samples of this study predate the infection). Cell type and time point are not known. Source material: PBMCs or a T cell subset sorted from them (not recorded which). V and J are TRBV5-6 and TRBJ2-7; TRBD1 is a possible D gene (6 bases). CDR3 loop: CASSLLLQGPYEQYF. The CDR3, as DNA: TGTGCCAGCAGCTTGCTTTTACAGGGACCCTACGAGCAGTACTTC.